There are a few counts of the clone carrying this T cell receptor beta chain. Its antigen remains unknown. V was cut by 11 bases and J by 9 bases, with 20 bases left in between. Per germline, CDR1 LNHDA and CDR2 SQIVND (reference sequence). The CDR3 covers 13 residues. Sequencing was performed with immunoSEQ multiplex PCR; in TCRdb, only in-frame clones are kept and a portion is missing. The sample includes about 360,000 clones, around 86% of them seen just once. These data come from a study of cytomegalovirus exposure and HLA in healthy donors. Overall study findings and caveats: Researchers catalogued roughly 170 TCR beta chains as cytomegalovirus-associated. Most TCR sequences were seen very rarely across donors, but some public TCRs occurred in many. Reportedly, cytomegalovirus status was diagnosed with high sensitivity and specificity.

Material: PBMCs. The chain has TRBV19 and TRBJ1-5; no clear D. This clonotype originated in a woman aged 18-29 years in good health and CMV-seronegative. CDR3 in DNA: TGTGCCTCGACGTCCAGCGCCCAGCGGCCCCAGCATTTT. Translation: CASTSSAQRPQHF. Using reference TRBV19 and TRBJ1-5 for the parts outside the CDR3, the full variable domain is DGGITQSPKYLFRKEGQNVTLSCEQNLNHDAMYWYRQDPGQGLRLIYYSQIVNDFQKGDIAEGYSVSREKKESFPLTVTSAQKNPTAFYLCASTSSAQRPQHFGDGTRLSIL.